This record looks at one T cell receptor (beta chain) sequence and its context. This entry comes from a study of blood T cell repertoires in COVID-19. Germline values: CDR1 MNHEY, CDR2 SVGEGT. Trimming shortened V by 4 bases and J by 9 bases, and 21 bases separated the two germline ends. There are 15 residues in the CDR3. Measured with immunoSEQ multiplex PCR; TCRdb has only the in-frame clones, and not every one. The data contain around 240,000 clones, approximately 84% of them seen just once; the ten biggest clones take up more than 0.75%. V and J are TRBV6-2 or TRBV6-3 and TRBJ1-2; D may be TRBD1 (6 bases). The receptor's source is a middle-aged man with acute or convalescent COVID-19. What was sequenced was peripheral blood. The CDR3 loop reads CASSSWTDPRGSYTF. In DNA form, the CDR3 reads TGTGCCAGCAGTTCATGGACAGACCCGAGGGGAAGCTACACCTTC.